This T cell receptor (beta chain) was sequenced for a study of T cells in Graves' hyperthyroidism and ophthalmopathy. General study results and limits: The model identified upcoming ophthalmopathy a median about 7.1 months ahead of onset.

Uncontrolled infection, other autoimmune disease, pregnancy or lactation excluded patients. Each 10 ml fresh peripheral blood draw supplied the PBMCs. The length of the CDR3 is 14 residues. Germline V gene data show CDR1 as MGHRA and CDR2 as YSYEKL. V lost 1 base and J lost 6, with 12 bases in between. This clonotype appeared many times. The antigen is unknown. RNA transcripts gave rise to amplified TCR beta CDR3 regions. When the TCR CDR3 underwent first-round RT-PCR, the HTBI primer set was used. TCRdb processed the multiplex PCR reads anew with MiXCR; each CDR3 protein has one entry. Of 550,000 to 700,000 distinct CDR3 sequences detected, roughly 14% appear once; the ten largest clones hold over 3.5%.

The sequence came from a woman in her thirties or forties with Graves' ophthalmopathy. The sample consisted of blood. The V and J genes are TRBV4-1 and TRBJ1-1; the D gene is possibly TRBD1 (5 bases). The CDR3 bases are TGCGCCAGCAGCCAAGTTCTGGAGGGACCTGAAGCTTTCTTT. It codes for CASSQVLEGPEAFF.